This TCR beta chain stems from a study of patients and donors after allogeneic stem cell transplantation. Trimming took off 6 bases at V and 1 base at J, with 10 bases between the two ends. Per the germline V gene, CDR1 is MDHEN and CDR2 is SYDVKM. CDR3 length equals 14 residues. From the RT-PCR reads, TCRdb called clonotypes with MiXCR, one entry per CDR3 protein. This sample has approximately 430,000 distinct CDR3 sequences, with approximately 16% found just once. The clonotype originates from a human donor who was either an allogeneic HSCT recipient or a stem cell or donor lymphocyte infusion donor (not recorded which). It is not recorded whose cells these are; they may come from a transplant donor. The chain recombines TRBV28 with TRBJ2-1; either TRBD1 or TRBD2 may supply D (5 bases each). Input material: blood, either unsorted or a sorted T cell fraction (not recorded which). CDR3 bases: TGTGCCAGCAGATCGGGACGGTCCTACAATGAGCAGTTCTTC. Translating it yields CASRSGRSYNEQFF.